The 4 T cell receptor beta chains listed next were all sequenced from one sample in a study of early T cells in non-severe SARS-CoV-2 infection. Each CDR3 protein gets one entry after TCRdb re-called the 5' RACE reads with MiXCR. The sample has tens of thousands of distinct CDR3 sequences; roughly 12% are singletons. What was sequenced was whole blood. The receptors were gathered from an adult who was a healthcare worker with PCR-confirmed SARS-CoV-2 infection or an uninfected control (not recorded which).

This clonotype showed up many times. The gene calls are TRBV5-1 and TRBJ1-1; D ambiguous. Germline CDR1 and CDR2: SGHRS and YFSETQ. CDR3 length: 13 residues. V was clipped by 3 bases and J by 4 bases, with 10 bases between them. The CDR3 coding sequence is TGCGCCAGCAGCTCCCAGGAAGGCACTGAAGCTTTCTTT. Translating gives CASSSQEGTEAFF.

Many counts were recorded for this clonotype. The chain has TRBV28 and TRBJ2-1; 12 positions agree with TRBD2. J lost 7 bases, V lost 2 bases, and 6 bases had no gene match. CDR1 and CDR2 from the germline V gene are MDHEN and SYDVKM. The CDR3 has 16 residues. The CDR3 coding sequence is TGTGCCAGCAGTTTAGCTAGCGGGAGGGCCTTGAATGAGCAGTTCTTC. It codes for CASSLASGRALNEQFF. Together with reference TRBV28 and TRBJ2-1, the CDR3 gives the full variable domain: DVKVTQSSRYLVKRTGEKVFLECVQDMDHENMFWYRQDPGLGLRLIYFSYDVKMKEKGDIPEGYSVSREKKERFSLILESASTNQTSMYLCASSLASGRALNEQFFGPGTRLTVL.

The V call is TRBV12-3 or TRBV12-4, the J call TRBJ1-5; no clear D. Deletions cut 8 bases from V and 4 bases from J, with 9 bases between. This CDR3 has 12 residues. CDR3: CASAQPNQPQHF. The CDR3 region has the DNA TGTGCCAGCGCTCAACCAAATCAGCCCCAGCATTTT.

The J gene is TRBJ1-1, the V gene TRBV25-1, with D perhaps matching TRBD1 (5 bases). Looked up from germline, CDR1 is MGHDK and CDR2 is SYGVNS. The V end was cut by 4 bases, the J end by 5 bases, with 17 bases between. The CDR3 covers 15 residues. CDR3 nucleotides: TGTGCCAGCAGTGGTTTCTGGGGAGAGGGGACTGAAGCTTTCTTT. Its protein is CASSGFWGEGTEAFF.